Listed below are T cell receptor beta chains from one sample, sequenced in a study of blood T cell repertoires in COVID-19. Repertoires were generated with immunoSEQ multiplex PCR, while TCRdb's copy carries only in-frame clones and drops some. The data show around 460,000 clones, with roughly 90% seen just once and around 0.92% held by the top ten. The source material was peripheral blood. These receptor sequences come from a man between 18 and 35 years old with COVID-19, enrolled during active disease. Both conserved end residues are part of each CDR3. A D gene is named only where the DNA matches it firmly. The listing skips clone size in some rows; elsewhere it reads once, few, many or a size class.

CASSFRSGDNEQFF TGTGCCAGCAGCTTCCGCAGCGGAGACAATGAGCAGTTCTTC NA TRBJ2-1 TRBV3-1/TRBV3-2 NA
CASSLRGGSSYNEQFF TGTGCCAGCAGCTTACGGGGCGGGAGCTCCTACAATGAGCAGTTCTTC TRBD2 TRBJ2-1 TRBV7-3 few
CASSQGLAGGVTQYF TGTGCCAGCAGCCAGGGCCTAGCGGGGGGCGTTACGCAGTATTTT TRBD2 TRBJ2-3 TRBV3-1/TRBV3-2 NA
CASGLGDRGRSDTQYF TGTGCTAGTGGTTTGGGGGACAGGGGTAGATCAGATACGCAGTATTTT TRBD1 TRBJ2-3 TRBV12-5 NA
CASSPGVGQGPTGELFF TGTGCCAGCAGCCCAGGGGTCGGGCAGGGCCCCACCGGGGAGCTGTTTTTT NA TRBJ2-2 TRBV11-2 NA
CASSPGTGGPEQYF TGTGCCAGCAGCCCCGGGACAGGGGGACCCGAGCAGTACTTC TRBD1 TRBJ2-7 TRBV3-1/TRBV3-2 once
CASSSGQGRNEQYF TGCGCCAGCAGCTCGGGACAGGGGAGGAACGAGCAGTACTTC TRBD1 TRBJ2-7 TRBV5-1 few
CASSSFAGVGTDTQYF TGTGCCAGCAGCTCCTTTGCGGGAGTGGGCACAGATACGCAGTATTTT TRBD2 TRBJ2-3 TRBV11-3 NA
CASGRTSGSGGRGYEQYF TGTGCTAGTGGTAGGACTAGCGGGAGCGGTGGTCGAGGGTACGAGCAGTACTTC TRBD2 TRBJ2-7 TRBV12-5 once
CAWGSQGDYGYTF TGTGCCTGGGGGAGTCAGGGGGACTATGGCTACACCTTC TRBD1 TRBJ1-2 TRBV30 NA
CASSLAGTGDTEAFF TGCGCCAGCAGCTTGGCAGGGACTGGGGACACTGAAGCTTTCTTT NA TRBJ1-1 TRBV5-1 NA
CSASNFGFTGGRSTDTQYF TGCAGTGCTAGTAATTTCGGGTTTACGGGGGGGCGAAGCACAGATACGCAGTATTTT TRBD2 TRBJ2-3 TRBV20-1 NA
CAWSLLAGSYEQYF TGTGCCTGGAGCCTTCTAGCGGGATCCTACGAGCAGTACTTC TRBD2 TRBJ2-7 TRBV30 few
CASSFSSGSTDTQYF TGTGCCAGCAGTTTCTCTAGCGGAAGCACAGATACGCAGTATTTT TRBD2 TRBJ2-3 TRBV27 NA
CASSEAQNYEQYF TGTGCCAGCAGTGAAGCACAGAACTACGAGCAGTACTTC NA TRBJ2-7 TRBV6-1 once
CASSQEGGRALGGEQYF TGCGCCAGCAGCCAAGAGGGCGGGAGGGCCCTCGGGGGCGAGCAGTACTTC TRBD2 TRBJ2-7 TRBV4-1 few
CASSLRTSGASF TGTGCCAGCAGCCTCCGGACTAGCGGGGCGAGCTTC TRBD2 TRBJ2-7 TRBV6-2/TRBV6-3 NA
CASSSFSGANVLTF TGTGCCAGTAGTTCATTTTCTGGGGCCAACGTCCTGACTTTC NA TRBJ2-6 TRBV19 NA
CASSLWAGSSYEQYF TGTGCCAGCAGTTTATGGGCGGGAAGCTCCTACGAGCAGTACTTC NA TRBJ2-7 TRBV28 few
CASSLLAGAYNEQFF TGTGCCAGCAGCTTACTAGCGGGGGCCTACAATGAGCAGTTCTTC TRBD2 TRBJ2-1 TRBV14 NA
CTSSRGSGTGKTQYF TGCACCAGCAGCCGCGGCAGCGGGACAGGGAAGACCCAGTACTTC NA TRBJ2-5 TRBV1 NA
CASSSLSRGYNEQFF TGTGCCAGCAGTTCCCTCTCGCGGGGATACAATGAGCAGTTCTTC NA TRBJ2-1 TRBV6-5 NA
CASSTYNQPQHF TGTGCCAGTAGTACCTACAATCAGCCCCAGCATTTT NA TRBJ1-5 TRBV19 NA
CASSQGSRFGVSTDTQYF TGTGCCAGCAGCCAAGGCTCGAGATTCGGGGTAAGCACAGATACGCAGTATTTT NA TRBJ2-3 TRBV3-1/TRBV3-2 few
CASSQRGSPYEQYF TGTGCCAGCAGCCAACGGGGTAGCCCGTACGAGCAGTACTTC NA TRBJ2-7 TRBV3-1/TRBV3-2 NA
CASRQGPKTQYF TGTGCCAGCCGACAGGGCCCGAAGACCCAGTACTTC TRBD1 TRBJ2-5 TRBV6-5 NA
CASSLVGASADTQYF TGTGCCAGCAGCTTGGTGGGGGCAAGCGCAGATACGCAGTATTTT NA TRBJ2-3 TRBV7-9 NA
CASSSQGERWNVRNSPLHF TGTGCCAGTAGCTCCCAGGGGGAAAGGTGGAATGTACGAAATTCACCCCTCCACTTT TRBD1 TRBJ1-6 TRBV19 NA
CASSPPGQGAGTQYF TGTGCCAGCTCACCACCGGGACAGGGGGCTGGGACCCAGTACTTC TRBD1 TRBJ2-5 TRBV18 NA
CACRTGAPETQYF TGCGCCTGTAGGACAGGGGCGCCAGAGACCCAGTACTTC TRBD1 TRBJ2-5 TRBV5-1 NA
CASSQRLLAGDADTQYF TGTGCCAGCAGCCAAAGGTTACTGGCGGGGGACGCAGATACGCAGTATTTT TRBD2 TRBJ2-3 TRBV3-1/TRBV3-2 NA
CASGGTGGKTQYF TGTGCCAGCGGGGGAACAGGGGGCAAGACCCAGTACTTC TRBD1 TRBJ2-5 TRBV5-6 NA
CASSLETQAREQFF TGTGCCAGCAGCTTAGAGACCCAAGCGCGGGAGCAGTTCTTC NA TRBJ2-1 TRBV7-2 NA
CASSFKPSSYEQYF TGTGCCAGCAGCTTCAAACCCAGCTCCTACGAGCAGTACTTC NA TRBJ2-7 TRBV11-2 NA
CASSLTAYEQYF TGTGCCAGCAGTCTGACAGCATACGAGCAGTACTTC NA TRBJ2-7 TRBV2 few
CASSVEDSGLRGSYEQYF TGTGCCAGCAGCGTAGAAGATTCCGGGCTCCGGGGATCCTACGAGCAGTACTTC NA TRBJ2-7 TRBV9 NA
CAISAMAGGAGNNEQFF TGTGCCATCAGTGCAATGGCGGGGGGGGCAGGTAACAATGAGCAGTTCTTC TRBD2 TRBJ2-1 TRBV10-3 NA
CSPWGGTEAFF TGCAGTCCCTGGGGGGGAACTGAAGCTTTCTTT NA TRBJ1-1 TRBV20-1 NA
CASSQDGATRKGNTGELFF TGCGCCAGCAGCCAAGATGGGGCCACCAGGAAGGGGAACACCGGGGAGCTGTTTTTT NA TRBJ2-2 TRBV4-1 NA
CSASPAPAGLIYNEQFF TGCAGTGCTAGTCCGGCCCCCGCGGGCCTTATATACAATGAGCAGTTCTTC NA TRBJ2-1 TRBV20-1 NA
CASSSTWRVVDEQYF TGTGCCAGCAGTTCCACCTGGAGGGTGGTCGACGAGCAGTACTTC NA TRBJ2-7 TRBV27 NA
CASSETGGGSPLHF TGTGCCAGCAGTGAAACTGGGGGCGGGTCACCCCTCCACTTT NA TRBJ1-6 TRBV2 once
CASSPVGRNTGELFF TGTGCCAGCTCTCCCGTCGGGAGAAACACCGGGGAGCTGTTTTTT NA TRBJ2-2 TRBV18 NA
CASRKTGTGNEKLFF TGTGCCAGTAGAAAAACCGGGACAGGGAATGAAAAACTGTTTTTT TRBD1 TRBJ1-4 TRBV19 NA
CASRSEVHEQFF TGTGCCAGCAGGTCGGAGGTCCATGAGCAGTTCTTC NA TRBJ2-1 TRBV2 NA
CASSGGRQGSAFF TGTGCCAGCAGTGGGGGGAGACAGGGGTCGGCTTTCTTT TRBD1 TRBJ1-1 TRBV25-1 NA
CASSQAGGRRGYTF TGTGCCAGCAGCCAAGCGGGGGGGCGGCGTGGCTACACCTTC NA TRBJ1-2 TRBV14 NA
CATRLAANTGELFF TGTGCCACCAGACTAGCCGCGAACACCGGGGAGCTGTTTTTT TRBD2 TRBJ2-2 TRBV6-1 NA
CASSQGASGYEQYF TGTGCCAGCAGCCAAGGAGCTAGTGGGTACGAGCAGTACTTC NA TRBJ2-7 TRBV3-1/TRBV3-2 NA
CASSYARETQYF TGTGCCAGCAGTTACGCTAGAGAGACCCAGTACTTC NA TRBJ2-5 TRBV6-5 NA
CASSGRRSSYNEQFF TGTGCCAGTAGTGGCCGGAGAAGCTCCTACAATGAGCAGTTCTTC NA TRBJ2-1 TRBV19 NA
CASSKAQAAGYTF TGTGCCAGCAGCAAGGCACAGGCGGCGGGCTACACCTTC NA TRBJ1-2 TRBV6-5 many
CASSLGEVGSRRNEQFF TGTGCCAGCAGCTTAGGTGAAGTGGGCTCTAGGAGGAATGAGCAGTTCTTC NA TRBJ2-1 TRBV7-9 NA